One and the same sample provided the 17 T cell receptor beta chains below, sequenced in a study of shared clonotypes between healthy human individuals. Measured with immunoSEQ multiplex PCR; TCRdb has only the in-frame clones, and not every one. The sample includes about 1.5 million clones, 95% to 99% of them seen just once. Sequenced: naive CD4+ T cells sorted from blood. Indicated subset: CD45RA+ positively selected. Source of these receptors: a man aged 25-45 years in good health.

V and J are TRBV28 and TRBJ1-2, with a possible D match to TRBD1 (5 bases). V was pared by 6 bases and J by 8 bases, with 16 bases between. This CDR3 spans 13 amino acids. Germline V gives CDR1 MDHEN, CDR2 SYDVKM. The CDR3 coding sequence is TGTGCCAGCAGGGGGGGGTCCCCGGGAGGCTACACCTTC. Amino acid sequence: CASRGGSPGGYTF.

The chain uses TRBV4-3 and TRBJ1-1, with 7 bases aligning to TRBD1. Germline CDR1 LGHNA, CDR2 YSLEER. The CDR3 extends over 13 amino acids. Trimming cost V 5 bases and J 3 bases; bases outside gene matches: 3. CDR3 nucleotides: TGCGCCAGCAGCTACCAGGGGGACACTGAAGCTTTCTTT. This encodes CASSYQGDTEAFF.

The V gene is TRBV5-1, the J gene TRBJ2-3; a weak D match, TRBD2 (6 bases). Per the germline V gene, CDR1 is SGHRS and CDR2 is YFSETQ. The CDR3 has 16 amino acids. V lost 4 bases and J 3 bases, leaving 18 bases between the germline ends. The CDR3 reads CASSREAGWETDTQYF. In DNA, the CDR3 is TGCGCCAGCAGCCGGGAAGCGGGTTGGGAGACAGATACGCAGTATTTT.

The V gene is TRBV29-1, the J gene TRBJ1-3, with TRBD1 matching over 8 bases. J was trimmed by 4 bases and V by 3 bases; bases with no gene match: 5. Looked up from germline, CDR1 is SQVTM and CDR2 is ANQGSEA. This CDR3 is built from 14 residues. The CDR3 DNA reads as TGCAGCGTTGATGAGGGACAGGTCGGAAACACCATATATTTT. As protein: CSVDEGQVGNTIYF.

The V gene is TRBV28, the J gene TRBJ2-1; 11 bases match TRBD2. V dropped 10 bases and J dropped 8; count of bases not matched to a gene: 10. This CDR3 is built from 14 residues. CDR1 and CDR2 from the germline V gene are MDHEN and SYDVKM. Written as DNA, the CDR3 is TGTGCCACCGAAACTAGCGGGAGTATTTATGAGCAGTTCTTC. This encodes CATETSGSIYEQFF.

The V call is TRBV9, the J call TRBJ2-3, with D possibly TRBD2 on 6 matching bases. With 2 bases removed from V and 9 bases from J, the gap between germline ends came to 19 bases. Germline V CDR1 and CDR2: SGDLS, YYNGEE. The CDR3 loop spans 15 amino acids. This chain's CDR3 is CASSVAVEGQRTQYF. The CDR3 bases are TGTGCCAGCAGCGTTGCAGTGGAGGGCCAGCGCACGCAGTATTTT.

V usage is TRBV28 and J usage is TRBJ2-1, with 9 bases that match TRBD2. The CDR3 contains 15 residues. With V trimmed by 5 bases and J by 1 base, 3 bases remained unmatched. Germline values: CDR1 MDHEN, CDR2 SYDVKM. The CDR3 DNA is TGTGCCAGCAGTCATCTAGCGGGATCCTACAATGAGCAGTTCTTC. Its translation: CASSHLAGSYNEQFF.

In this sample, this clone turned up once. This rearrangement joins TRBV4-3 to TRBJ1-1; no clear D gene. Germline V gives CDR1 LGHNA, CDR2 YSLEER. CDR3 length: 14 residues. Trimming shortened V by 1 base and J by 3 bases, and 9 bases separated the two germline ends. The CDR3 here is CASSQVSGDTEAFF. The CDR3 nucleotides are TGCGCCAGCAGCCAAGTATCTGGAGACACTGAAGCTTTCTTT.

The chain joins TRBV28 to TRBJ2-7, with a possible D match to TRBD2 (6 bases). The ends were cut back, 7 bases at V and 0 bases at J, with 13 bases in the middle. The CDR3 sequence is 14 residues long. The V gene's germline CDR1 is MDHEN and CDR2 SYDVKM. The CDR3 DNA sequence: TGTGCCAGCACCCCCGGGACTTCCTCCTACGAGCAGTACTTC. Amino acid sequence: CASTPGTSSYEQYF.

The chain combines TRBV27 with TRBJ1-3; D gene ambiguous. V shed 2 bases and J shed 0 bases, with 11 bases lying between them. The CDR3 contains 16 residues. From germline, CDR1 is MNHEY and CDR2 SMNVEV (reference sequence). This CDR3 reads CASSLAGTLSGNTIYF. The CDR3 DNA sequence: TGTGCCAGCAGTTTAGCAGGTACCCTCTCTGGAAACACCATATATTTT.

The chain has TRBV11-3 and TRBJ2-1; 10 nucleotides match TRBD2. This CDR3 has 18 amino acids. Germline V gene lookup returns CDR1 SGHNT and CDR2 YENEEA. The trim removed 4 bases at V and 3 bases at J, leaving 12 bases unmatched. The CDR3: CASSSSGRAIRGYNEQFF. In nucleotides, the CDR3 is TGTGCCAGCAGCTCCAGCGGGAGGGCCATCAGGGGCTACAATGAGCAGTTCTTC.

V usage is TRBV2 and J usage is TRBJ1-5, with TRBD1 matching over 10 bases. Trimming took 8 bases from V and 7 from J; bases not matched to a gene: 8. CDR1 SNHLY and CDR2 FYNNEI come from the germline V gene. The CDR3 loop spans 14 amino acids. For the CDR3, the DNA is TGTGCCAGCTTGGAGGACAGGGGGATGCAGCCCCAGCATTTT. Protein sequence: CASLEDRGMQPQHF.

The CDR3 DNA is TGTGCCAGCAGGCTCTCGGGGGTCGGCTACGAGCAGTACTTC. Translating it yields CASRLSGVGYEQYF. The gene calls are TRBV27 and TRBJ2-7; TRBD2 is a possible D gene (6 bases). The V and J ends lost 6 bases and 3 bases respectively, with 15 bases between them. This CDR3 has 14 residues. Germline CDR1 is MNHEY and CDR2 is SMNVEV (reference sequence).

The V and J genes are TRBV9 and TRBJ2-5, with 9 nucleotides matching TRBD2. This CDR3 has 15 residues. Germline V CDR1 and CDR2: SGDLS, YYNGEE. Losses at the gene ends were 0 bases for V and 2 bases for J; bases not matched to a gene: 2. In DNA form, the CDR3 reads TGTGCCAGCAGCGTAGCTACTAGCGGGCAAGAGACCCAGTACTTC. Protein: CASSVATSGQETQYF.

This clone was seen just once. J is TRBJ2-1 and V is TRBV10-1; D call uncertain. Trimming left V 2 bases short and J 3 bases short, with 11 bases between. This CDR3 contains 15 residues. The germline V gene has CDR1 WNHNN and CDR2 SYGVQD (reference sequence). The CDR3 DNA sequence: TGCGCCAGCAGTGAGCGAAGGCAGATCTACAATGAGCAGTTCTTC. This translates into CASSERRQIYNEQFF.

The chain employs TRBV6-1 and TRBJ1-5, with a weak D call TRBD1 (6 bases). V was shortened by 3 bases and J by 6 bases, with 15 bases between the two germline ends. There are 15 residues in the CDR3. Germline CDR1 is MNHNS and CDR2 is SASEGT. For the CDR3, the DNA is TGTGCCAGCAGTGAGGCTGGGGGGCCGAGTCAGCCCCAGCATTTT. It yields the protein CASSEAGGPSQPQHF.

The chain joins TRBV6-6 to TRBJ2-7, with 8 bases lining up with TRBD1. Germline V gene sequence: CDR1 MNHNY, CDR2 SVGAGI (reference sequence). This CDR3 region has 16 residues. Germline trimming cut 0 bases from V and 3 bases from J; bases unmatched to any gene: 7. The CDR3 DNA follows: TGTGCCAGCAGTTACTCTTCCGGGACAGGTGGCTACGAGCAGTACTTC. Translated, it gives CASSYSSGTGGYEQYF.